The sequence of this T cell receptor (beta chain) was determined in a study of T cell changes during pregnancy in multiple sclerosis. Method: immunoSEQ multiplex PCR; TCRdb's copy keeps in-frame clones and lacks some. Here the sample spans some 30,000 clones, about 91% being singletons. CDR1 is MNHEY, CDR2 SMNVEV, per germline (reference sequence). Between the trimmed V and J ends, which lost 5 bases and 2 bases, there was a span of 19 bases. The CDR3 consists of 16 residues. This clonotype was sampled from a female donor with multiple sclerosis, enrolled in a pregnancy study. This sequence joins TRBV27 and TRBJ2-7; D is possibly TRBD1 (6 bases). Sequencing was performed on CD8+ T cells from peripheral blood mononuclear cells, taken before pregnancy. The CDR3 DNA is TGTGCCAGCAGTCCAAGGACAGCTAAAAGAACCTACGAGCAGTACTTC. Encoded protein: CASSPRTAKRTYEQYF.